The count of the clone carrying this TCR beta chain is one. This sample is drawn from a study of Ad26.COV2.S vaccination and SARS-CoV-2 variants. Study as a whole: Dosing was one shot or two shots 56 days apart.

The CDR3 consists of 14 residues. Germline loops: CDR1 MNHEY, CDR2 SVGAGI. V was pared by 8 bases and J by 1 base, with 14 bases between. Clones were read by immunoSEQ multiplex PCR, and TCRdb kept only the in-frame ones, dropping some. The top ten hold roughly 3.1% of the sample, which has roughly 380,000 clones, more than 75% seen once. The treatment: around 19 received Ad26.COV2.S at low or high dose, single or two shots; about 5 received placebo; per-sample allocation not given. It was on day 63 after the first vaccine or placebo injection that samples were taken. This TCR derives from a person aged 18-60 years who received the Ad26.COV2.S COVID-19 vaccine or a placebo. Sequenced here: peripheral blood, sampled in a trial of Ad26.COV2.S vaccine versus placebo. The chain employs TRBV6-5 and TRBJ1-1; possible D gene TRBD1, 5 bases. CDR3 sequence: CASCPAGPNTEAFF. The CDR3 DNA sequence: TGTGCCAGCTGCCCCGCAGGGCCGAACACTGAAGCTTTCTTT.